The next 5 T cell receptor beta chains were all read from a single sample in a study of cytomegalovirus exposure and HLA in healthy donors. The PCR contained 60 Vbeta and 13 Jbeta primers. Libraries were prepared by immunoSEQ multiplex PCR; TCRdb keeps only in-frame clonotypes and omits some of them. The table includes roughly 130,000 clones, over 80% detected once. The sample was PBMCs. All receptors come from a man aged 25 to 45 in good health and CMV-seronegative.

V and J are TRBV9 and TRBJ1-2; D remains ambiguous. Trimming took 2 bases from V and 3 from J, leaving 14 bases between them. The CDR3 is 15 amino acids. CDR1 and CDR2 (germline): SGDLS, YYNGEE. This chain's CDR3 is CASSVEAHDYYGYTF. The CDR3 nucleotides are TGTGCCAGCAGCGTGGAGGCGCACGATTACTATGGCTACACCTTC.

The chain joins TRBV2 to TRBJ1-1; D may be TRBD1 (6 bases). The CDR3 consists of 13 residues. Germline assignment: CDR1 SNHLY and CDR2 FYNNEI. Trimming removed 6 bases from V and 5 bases from J, with 13 bases in between. The CDR3 spells CASSLDRTTEAFF. The CDR3 DNA follows: TGTGCCAGCAGCCTCGACAGGACGACTGAAGCTTTCTTT.

This chain uses TRBV30 with TRBJ1-5; tentatively, D is TRBD1 (5 bases). The V end was cut by 5 bases, the J end by 4 bases, with 9 bases between. Germline loops: CDR1 GTSNPN, CDR2 SVGIG (reference sequence). The CDR3 covers 12 residues. CDR3 sequence: CAWDRANQPQHF. The CDR3 DNA reads TGTGCCTGGGACAGAGCGAATCAGCCCCAGCATTTT.

There are a few counts of this clone. The V and J genes are TRBV19 and TRBJ1-1; no clear D. The ends were cut back, 7 bases at V and 0 bases at J, with 12 bases in the middle. This CDR3 contains 14 residues. In germline, CDR1 is LNHDA, CDR2 SQIVND (reference sequence). Here the CDR3 reads CASIPSGMNTEAFF. The CDR3 nucleotides are TGTGCCAGTATACCATCGGGAATGAACACTGAAGCTTTCTTT.

J is TRBJ2-3 and V is TRBV5-1, with 13 positions matching TRBD2. V lost 4 bases and J lost 1; bases outside the gene matches: 12. Germline V CDR1 and CDR2: SGHRS, YFSETQ. The CDR3 is made up of 19 amino acids. The CDR3 coding sequence is TGCGCCAGCAGCGCCGAAACTAGCGGGGGGGTTTCGGGCACAGATACGCAGTATTTT. This translates into CASSAETSGGVSGTDTQYF.